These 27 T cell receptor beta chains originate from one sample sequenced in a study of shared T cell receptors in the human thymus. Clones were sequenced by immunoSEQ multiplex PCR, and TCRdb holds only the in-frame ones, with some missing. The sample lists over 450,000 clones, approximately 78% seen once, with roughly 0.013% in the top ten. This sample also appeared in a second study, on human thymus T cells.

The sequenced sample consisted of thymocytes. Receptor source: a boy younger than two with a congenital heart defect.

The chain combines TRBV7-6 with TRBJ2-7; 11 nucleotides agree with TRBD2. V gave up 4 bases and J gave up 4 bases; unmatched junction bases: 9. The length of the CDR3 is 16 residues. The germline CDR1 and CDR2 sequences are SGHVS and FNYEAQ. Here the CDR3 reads CASSSIAGGPIYEQYF. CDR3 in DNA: TGTGCCAGCAGCTCCATAGCGGGAGGGCCAATATACGAGCAGTACTTC.

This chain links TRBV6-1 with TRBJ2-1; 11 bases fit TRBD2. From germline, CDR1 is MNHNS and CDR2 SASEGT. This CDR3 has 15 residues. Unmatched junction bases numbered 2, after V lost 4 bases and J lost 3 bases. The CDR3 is CASSGGTSGYNEQFF. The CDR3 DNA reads TGTGCCAGCAGTGGAGGGACTAGCGGCTACAATGAGCAGTTCTTC.

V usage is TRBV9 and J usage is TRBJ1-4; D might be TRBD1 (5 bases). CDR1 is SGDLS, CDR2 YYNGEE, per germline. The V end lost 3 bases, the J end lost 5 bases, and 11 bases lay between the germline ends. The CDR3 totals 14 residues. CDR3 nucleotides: TGTGCCAGCAGCGATCCACAGGAAAATGAAAAACTGTTTTTT. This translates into CASSDPQENEKLFF.

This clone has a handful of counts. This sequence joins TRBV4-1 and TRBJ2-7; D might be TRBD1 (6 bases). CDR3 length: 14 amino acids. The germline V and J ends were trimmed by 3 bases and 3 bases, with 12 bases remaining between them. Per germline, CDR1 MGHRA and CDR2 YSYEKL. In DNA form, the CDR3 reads TGCGCCAGCAGCCATCCGGGACACAGCTACGAGCAGTACTTC. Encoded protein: CASSHPGHSYEQYF.

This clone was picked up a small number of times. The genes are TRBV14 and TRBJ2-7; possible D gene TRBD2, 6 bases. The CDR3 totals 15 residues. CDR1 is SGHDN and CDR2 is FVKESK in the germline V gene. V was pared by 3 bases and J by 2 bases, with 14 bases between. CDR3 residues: CASSQSSGCTYEQYF. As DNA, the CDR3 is TGTGCCAGCAGCCAGAGTAGCGGATGCACCTACGAGCAGTACTTC. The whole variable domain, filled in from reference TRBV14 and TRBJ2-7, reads EAGVTQFPSHSVIEKGQTVTLRCDPISGHDNLYWYRRVMGKEIKFLLHFVKESKQDESGMPNNRFLAERTGGTYSTLKVQPAELEDSGVYFCASSQSSGCTYEQYFGPGTRLTVT.

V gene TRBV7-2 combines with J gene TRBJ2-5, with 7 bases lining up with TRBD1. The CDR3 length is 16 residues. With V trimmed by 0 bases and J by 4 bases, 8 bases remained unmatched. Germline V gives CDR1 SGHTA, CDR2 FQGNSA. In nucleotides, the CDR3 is TGTGCCAGCAGCTTAGCGCTCAGAGGGGGCTCAGAGACCCAGTACTTC. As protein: CASSLALRGGSETQYF.

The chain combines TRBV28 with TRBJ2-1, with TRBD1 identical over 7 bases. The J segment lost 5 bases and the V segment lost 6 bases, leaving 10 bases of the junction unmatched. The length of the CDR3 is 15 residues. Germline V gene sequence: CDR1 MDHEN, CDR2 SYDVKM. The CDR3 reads CASRPNRGSHNEQFF. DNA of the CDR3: TGTGCCAGCAGACCCAACAGGGGTTCCCACAATGAGCAGTTCTTC. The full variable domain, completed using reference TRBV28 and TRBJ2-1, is DVKVTQSSRYLVKRTGEKVFLECVQDMDHENMFWYRQDPGLGLRLIYFSYDVKMKEKGDIPEGYSVSREKKERFSLILESASTNQTSMYLCASRPNRGSHNEQFFGPGTRLTVL.

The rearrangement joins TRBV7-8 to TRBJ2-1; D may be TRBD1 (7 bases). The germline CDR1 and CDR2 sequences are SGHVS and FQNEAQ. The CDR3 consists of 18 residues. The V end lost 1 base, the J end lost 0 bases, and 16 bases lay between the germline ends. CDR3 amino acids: CASSLGRGLAHSYNEQFF. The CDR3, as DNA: TGTGCCAGCAGCTTAGGGAGGGGGCTAGCCCACTCCTACAATGAGCAGTTCTTC.

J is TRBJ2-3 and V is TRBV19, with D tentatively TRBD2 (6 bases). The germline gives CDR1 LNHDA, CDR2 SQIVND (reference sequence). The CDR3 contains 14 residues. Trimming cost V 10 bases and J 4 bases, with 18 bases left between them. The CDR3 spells CATSPGLGADTQYF. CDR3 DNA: TGTGCCACCTCCCCGGGACTGGGCGCAGATACGCAGTATTTT.

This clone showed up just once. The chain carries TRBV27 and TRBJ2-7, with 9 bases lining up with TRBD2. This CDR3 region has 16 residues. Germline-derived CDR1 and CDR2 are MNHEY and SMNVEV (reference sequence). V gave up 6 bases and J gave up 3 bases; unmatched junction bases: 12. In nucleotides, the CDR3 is TGTGCCAGCAGCCACACCCCGGGCGGGGGGGGCTACGAGCAGTACTTC. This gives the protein CASSHTPGGGGYEQYF.

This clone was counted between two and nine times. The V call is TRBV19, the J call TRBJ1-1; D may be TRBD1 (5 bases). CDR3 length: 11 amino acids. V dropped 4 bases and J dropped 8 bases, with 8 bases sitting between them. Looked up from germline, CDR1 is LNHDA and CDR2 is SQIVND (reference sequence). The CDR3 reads CASSRTGEAFF. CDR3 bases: TGTGCCAGTAGTAGAACAGGAGAAGCTTTCTTT.

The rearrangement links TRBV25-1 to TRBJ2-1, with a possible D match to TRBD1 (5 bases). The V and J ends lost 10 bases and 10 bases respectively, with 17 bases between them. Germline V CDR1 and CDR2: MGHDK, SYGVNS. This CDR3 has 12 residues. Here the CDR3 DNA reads TGTGCCACCAAAACTCAGGGATGCGAGCAGTTCTTC. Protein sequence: CATKTQGCEQFF. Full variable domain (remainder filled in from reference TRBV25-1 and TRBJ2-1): EADIYQTPRYLVIGTGKKITLECSQTMGHDKMYWYQQDPGMELHLIHYSYGVNSTEKGDLSSESTVSRIRTEHFPLTLESARPSHTSQYLCATKTQGCEQFFGPGTRLTVL.

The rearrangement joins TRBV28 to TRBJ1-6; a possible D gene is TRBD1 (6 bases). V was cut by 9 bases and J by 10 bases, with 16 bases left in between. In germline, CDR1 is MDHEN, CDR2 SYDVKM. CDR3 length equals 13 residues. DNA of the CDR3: TGTGCCAGTGGACAGTTATGGTGGTCACCCCTCCACTTT. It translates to CASGQLWWSPLHF.

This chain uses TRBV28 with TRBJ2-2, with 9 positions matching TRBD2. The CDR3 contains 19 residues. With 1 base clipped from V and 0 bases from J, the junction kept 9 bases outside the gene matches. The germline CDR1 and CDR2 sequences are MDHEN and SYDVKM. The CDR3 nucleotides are TGTGCCAGCAGTTTATCAAACGGCGGGAGGGCCTCGAACACCGGGGAGCTGTTTTTT. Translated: CASSLSNGGRASNTGELFF.

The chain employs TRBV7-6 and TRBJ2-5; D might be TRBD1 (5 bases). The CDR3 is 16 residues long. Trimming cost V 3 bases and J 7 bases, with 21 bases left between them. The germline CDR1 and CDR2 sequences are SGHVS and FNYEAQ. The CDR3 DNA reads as TGTGCCAGCAGCTTGCGCGGTACAGGATTCTTGGTGACCCAGTACTTC. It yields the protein CASSLRGTGFLVTQYF.

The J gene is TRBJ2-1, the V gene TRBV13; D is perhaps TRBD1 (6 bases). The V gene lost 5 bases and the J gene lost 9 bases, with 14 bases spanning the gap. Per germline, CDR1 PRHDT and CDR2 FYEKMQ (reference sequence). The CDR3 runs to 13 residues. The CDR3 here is CASSEYRAGEQFF. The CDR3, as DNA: TGTGCCAGCAGCGAGTACAGGGCGGGTGAGCAGTTCTTC.

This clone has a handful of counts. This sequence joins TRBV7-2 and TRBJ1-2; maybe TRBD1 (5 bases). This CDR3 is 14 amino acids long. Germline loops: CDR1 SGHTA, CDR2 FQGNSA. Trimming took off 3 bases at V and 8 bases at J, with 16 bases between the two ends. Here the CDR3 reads CASSFKRGSGGYTF. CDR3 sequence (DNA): TGTGCCAGCAGCTTCAAAAGGGGATCAGGAGGCTACACCTTC.

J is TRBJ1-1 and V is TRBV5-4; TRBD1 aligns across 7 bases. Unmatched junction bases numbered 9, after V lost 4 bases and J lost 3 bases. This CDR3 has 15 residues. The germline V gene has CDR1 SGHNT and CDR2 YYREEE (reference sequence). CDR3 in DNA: TGTGCCAGCAGCACATCAGGGGGATCGGACACTGAAGCTTTCTTT. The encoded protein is CASSTSGGSDTEAFF.

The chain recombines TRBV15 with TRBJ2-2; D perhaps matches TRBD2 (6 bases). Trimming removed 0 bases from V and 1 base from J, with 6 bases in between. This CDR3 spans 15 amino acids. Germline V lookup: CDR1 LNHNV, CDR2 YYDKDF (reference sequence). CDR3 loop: CATSRDSGNTGELFF. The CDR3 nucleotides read TGTGCCACCAGCAGAGATAGCGGGAACACCGGGGAGCTGTTTTTT.

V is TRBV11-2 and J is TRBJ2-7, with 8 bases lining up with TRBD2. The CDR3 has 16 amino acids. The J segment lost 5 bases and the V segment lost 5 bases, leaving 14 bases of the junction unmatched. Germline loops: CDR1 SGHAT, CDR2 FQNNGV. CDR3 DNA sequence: TGTGCCAGCAGCCTAAACCTTACTAGCGGTCAAAACGAGCAGTACTTC. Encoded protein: CASSLNLTSGQNEQYF.

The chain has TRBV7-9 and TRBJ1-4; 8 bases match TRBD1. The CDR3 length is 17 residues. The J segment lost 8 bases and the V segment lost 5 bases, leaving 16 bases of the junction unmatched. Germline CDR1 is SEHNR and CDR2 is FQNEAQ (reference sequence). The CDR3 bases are TGTGCCAGCAGCCTATTACCCAGGACAGGGAAAATGGAAAAACTGTTTTTT. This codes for CASSLLPRTGKMEKLFF.

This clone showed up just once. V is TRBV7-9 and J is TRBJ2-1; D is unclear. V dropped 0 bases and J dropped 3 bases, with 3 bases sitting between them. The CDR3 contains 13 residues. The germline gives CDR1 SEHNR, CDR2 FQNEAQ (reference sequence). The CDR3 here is CASSLASYNEQFF. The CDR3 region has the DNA TGTGCCAGCAGCTTAGCTAGCTACAATGAGCAGTTCTTC.

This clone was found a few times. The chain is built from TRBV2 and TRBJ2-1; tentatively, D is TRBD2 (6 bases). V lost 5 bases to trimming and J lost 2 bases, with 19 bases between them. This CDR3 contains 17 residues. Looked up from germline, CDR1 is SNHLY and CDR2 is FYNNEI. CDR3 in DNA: TGTGCCAGCAGTCCCACCGGCCGGGAGTTTACCTACAATGAGCAGTTCTTC. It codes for CASSPTGREFTYNEQFF.

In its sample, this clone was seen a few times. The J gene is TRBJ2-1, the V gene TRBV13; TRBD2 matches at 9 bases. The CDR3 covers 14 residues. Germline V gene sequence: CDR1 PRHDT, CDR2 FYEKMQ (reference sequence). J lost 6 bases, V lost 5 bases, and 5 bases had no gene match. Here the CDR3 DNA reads TGTGCCAGCAGCCCAAGCGGGAGGCCCAATGAGCAGTTCTTC. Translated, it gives CASSPSGRPNEQFF.

CDR3 coding DNA: TGTGCCAGCAGCGCAAAGACTAGCGGAAATTACAATGAGCAGTTCTTC. This translates into CASSAKTSGNYNEQFF. This chain joins TRBV5-4 and TRBJ2-1, with 9 nucleotides matching TRBD2. V lost 4 bases to trimming and J lost 4 bases; unmatched junction nucleotides: 9. The CDR3 sequence is 16 residues long. Germline CDR1 SGHNT, CDR2 YYREEE (reference sequence). Filled out from reference TRBV5-4 and TRBJ2-1, the complete variable domain reads ETGVTQSPTHLIKTRGQQVTLRCSSQSGHNTVSWYQQALGQGPQFIFQYYREEENGRGNFPPRFSGLQFPNYSSELNVNALELDDSALYLCASSAKTSGNYNEQFFGPGTRLTVL.

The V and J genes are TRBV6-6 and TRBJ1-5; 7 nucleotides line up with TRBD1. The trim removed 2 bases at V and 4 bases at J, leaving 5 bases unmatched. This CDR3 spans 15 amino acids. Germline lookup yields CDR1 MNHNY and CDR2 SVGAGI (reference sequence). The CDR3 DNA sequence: TGTGCCAGCAGTTACGGGACAGTACTTAATCAGCCCCAGCATTTT. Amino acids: CASSYGTVLNQPQHF.

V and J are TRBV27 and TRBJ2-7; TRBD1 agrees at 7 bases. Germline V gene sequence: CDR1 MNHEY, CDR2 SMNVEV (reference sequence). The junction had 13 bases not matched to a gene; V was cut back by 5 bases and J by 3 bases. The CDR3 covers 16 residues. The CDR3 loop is CASSLHPGTANYEQYF. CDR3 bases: TGTGCCAGCAGTCTACACCCCGGGACAGCTAACTACGAGCAGTACTTC.